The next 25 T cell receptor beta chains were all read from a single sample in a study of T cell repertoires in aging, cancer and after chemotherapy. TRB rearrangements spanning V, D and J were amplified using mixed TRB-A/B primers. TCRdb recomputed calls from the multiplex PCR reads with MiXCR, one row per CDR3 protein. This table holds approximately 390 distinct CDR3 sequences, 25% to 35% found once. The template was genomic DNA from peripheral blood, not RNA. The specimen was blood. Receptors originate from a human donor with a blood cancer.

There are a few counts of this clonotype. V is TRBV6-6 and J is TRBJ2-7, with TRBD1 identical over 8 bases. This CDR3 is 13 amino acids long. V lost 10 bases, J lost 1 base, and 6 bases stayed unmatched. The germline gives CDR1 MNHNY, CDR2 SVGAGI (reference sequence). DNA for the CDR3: TGTGCCACCTGGGACAGGCAATCCTACGAGCAGTACTTC. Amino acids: CATWDRQSYEQYF.

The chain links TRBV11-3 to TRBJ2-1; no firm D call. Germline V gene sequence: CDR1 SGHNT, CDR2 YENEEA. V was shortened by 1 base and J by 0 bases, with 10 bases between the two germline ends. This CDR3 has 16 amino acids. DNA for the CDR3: TGTGCCAGCAGCTTAGCGGGTCCTAGCTCCTACAATGAGCAGTTCTTC. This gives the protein CASSLAGPSSYNEQFF.

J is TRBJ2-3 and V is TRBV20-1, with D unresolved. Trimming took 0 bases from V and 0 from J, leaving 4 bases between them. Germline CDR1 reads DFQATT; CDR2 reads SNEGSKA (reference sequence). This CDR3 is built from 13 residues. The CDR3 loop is CSAREPSTDTQYF. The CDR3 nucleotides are TGCAGTGCTAGAGAGCCTAGCACAGATACGCAGTATTTT.

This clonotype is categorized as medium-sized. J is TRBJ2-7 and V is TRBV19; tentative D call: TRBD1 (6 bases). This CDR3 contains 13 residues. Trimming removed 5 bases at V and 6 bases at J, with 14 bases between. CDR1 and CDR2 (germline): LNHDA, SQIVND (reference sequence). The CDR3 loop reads CASSLGQPGEQYF. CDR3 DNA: TGTGCCAGTAGTCTCGGACAGCCTGGCGAGCAGTACTTC.

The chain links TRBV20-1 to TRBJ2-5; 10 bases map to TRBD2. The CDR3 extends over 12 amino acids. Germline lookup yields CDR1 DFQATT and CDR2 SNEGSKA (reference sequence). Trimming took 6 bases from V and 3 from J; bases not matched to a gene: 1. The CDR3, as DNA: TGCAGTGCCGGGACTAGCGAAGAGACCCAGTACTTC. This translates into CSAGTSEETQYF.

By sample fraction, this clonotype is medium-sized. The CDR3 sequence is CASSLRGGSVRGTQYF. CDR3 nucleotides: TGTGCCAGCAGTCTGAGAGGCGGGAGCGTCCGGGGGACCCAGTACTTC. The chain joins TRBV27 to TRBJ2-5, with 7 positions matching TRBD2. Germline V gene data show CDR1 as MNHEY and CDR2 as SMNVEV (reference sequence). The CDR3 is made up of 16 amino acids. Germline trimming cut 5 bases from V and 7 bases from J; bases unmatched to any gene: 16.

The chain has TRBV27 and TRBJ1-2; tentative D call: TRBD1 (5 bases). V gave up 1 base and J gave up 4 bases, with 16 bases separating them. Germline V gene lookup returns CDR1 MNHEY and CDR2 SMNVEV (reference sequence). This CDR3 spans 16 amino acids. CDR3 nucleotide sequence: TGTGCCAGCAGTTTATTCGGGGATGGGGGATCCTATGGCTACACCTTC. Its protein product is CASSLFGDGGSYGYTF.

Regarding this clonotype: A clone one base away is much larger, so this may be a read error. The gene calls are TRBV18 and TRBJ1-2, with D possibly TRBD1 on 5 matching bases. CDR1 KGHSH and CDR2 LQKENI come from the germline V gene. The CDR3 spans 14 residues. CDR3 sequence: CARSPRTRHYGYTF. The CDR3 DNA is TGTGCCCGCTCACCACGGACAAGGCACTATGGCTACACCTTC.

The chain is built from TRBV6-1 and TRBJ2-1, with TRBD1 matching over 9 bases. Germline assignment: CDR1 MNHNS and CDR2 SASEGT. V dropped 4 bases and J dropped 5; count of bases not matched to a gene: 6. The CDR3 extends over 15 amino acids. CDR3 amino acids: CASSAGTGYNNEQFF. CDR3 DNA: TGTGCCAGCAGTGCTGGGACAGGGTACAACAATGAGCAGTTCTTC.

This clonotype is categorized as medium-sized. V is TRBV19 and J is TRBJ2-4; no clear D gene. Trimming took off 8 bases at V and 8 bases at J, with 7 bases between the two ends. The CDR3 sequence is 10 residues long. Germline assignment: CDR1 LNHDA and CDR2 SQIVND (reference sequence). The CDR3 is CASESDIQYF. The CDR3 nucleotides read TGTGCCAGTGAGAGTGACATTCAGTACTTC.

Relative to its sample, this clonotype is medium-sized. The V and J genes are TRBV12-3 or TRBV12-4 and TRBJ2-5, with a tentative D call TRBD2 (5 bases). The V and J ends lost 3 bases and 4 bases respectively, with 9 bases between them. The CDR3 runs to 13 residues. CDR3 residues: CASSFGGPETQYF. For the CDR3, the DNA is TGTGCCAGCAGTTTTGGCGGGCCAGAGACCCAGTACTTC.

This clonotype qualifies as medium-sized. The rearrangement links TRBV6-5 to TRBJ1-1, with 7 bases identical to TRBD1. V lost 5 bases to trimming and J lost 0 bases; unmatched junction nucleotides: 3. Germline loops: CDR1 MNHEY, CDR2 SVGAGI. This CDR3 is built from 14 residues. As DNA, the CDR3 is TGTGCCAGCAGTGACAGGGTAATGAACACTGAAGCTTTCTTT. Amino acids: CASSDRVMNTEAFF.

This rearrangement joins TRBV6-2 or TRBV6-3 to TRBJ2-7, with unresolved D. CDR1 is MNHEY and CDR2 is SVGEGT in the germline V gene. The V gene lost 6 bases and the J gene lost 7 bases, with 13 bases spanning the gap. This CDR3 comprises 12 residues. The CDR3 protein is CASRELLREQYF. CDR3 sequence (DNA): TGTGCCAGCAGGGAACTTCTCAGGGAGCAGTACTTC.

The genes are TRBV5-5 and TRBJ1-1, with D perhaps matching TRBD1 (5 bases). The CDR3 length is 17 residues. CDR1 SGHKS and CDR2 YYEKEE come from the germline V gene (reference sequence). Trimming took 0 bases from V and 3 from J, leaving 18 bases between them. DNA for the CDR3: TGTGCCAGCAGCTTGGAGGACATTGGCGTATGGGACACTGAAGCTTTCTTT. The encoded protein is CASSLEDIGVWDTEAFF.

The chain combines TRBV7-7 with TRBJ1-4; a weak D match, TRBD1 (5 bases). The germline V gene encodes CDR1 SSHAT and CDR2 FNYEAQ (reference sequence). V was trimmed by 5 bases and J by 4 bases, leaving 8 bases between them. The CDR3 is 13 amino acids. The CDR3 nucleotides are TGTGCCAGCAGCAGGGACGTTAATGAAAAACTGTTTTTT. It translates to CASSRDVNEKLFF.

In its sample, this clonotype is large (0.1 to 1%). CDR3 sequence reads: CASSRTGYGQTQYF. The CDR3 DNA reads TGTGCCAGCAGCCGGACAGGGTACGGCCAGACCCAGTACTTC. V usage is TRBV6-6 and J usage is TRBJ2-5, with TRBD1 identical over 8 bases. The junction had 9 bases not matched to a gene; V was cut back by 6 bases and J by 6 bases. The CDR3 has 14 amino acids. Germline loops: CDR1 MNHNY, CDR2 SVGAGI (reference sequence).

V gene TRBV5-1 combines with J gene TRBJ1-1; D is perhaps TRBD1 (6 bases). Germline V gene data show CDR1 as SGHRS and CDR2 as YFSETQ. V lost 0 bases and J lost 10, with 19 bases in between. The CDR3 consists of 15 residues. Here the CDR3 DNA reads TGCGCCAGCAGCTTGGCCGGGACAAGTAGTGCACGAGCTTTCTTT. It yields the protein CASSLAGTSSARAFF.

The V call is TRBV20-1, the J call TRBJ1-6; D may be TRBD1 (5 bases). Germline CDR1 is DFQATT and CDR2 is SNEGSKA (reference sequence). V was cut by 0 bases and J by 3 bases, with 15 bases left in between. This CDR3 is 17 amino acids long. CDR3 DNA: TGCAGTGCTAGAGATGGGGGAACCGGGGGCTATAATTCACCCCTCCACTTT. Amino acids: CSARDGGTGGYNSPLHF.

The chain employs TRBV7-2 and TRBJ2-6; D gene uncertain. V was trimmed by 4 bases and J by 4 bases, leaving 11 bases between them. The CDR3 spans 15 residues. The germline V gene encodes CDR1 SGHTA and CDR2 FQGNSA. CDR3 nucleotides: TGTGCCAGCAGCTATCGTAACTCCGGGGCCAACGTCCTGACTTTC. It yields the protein CASSYRNSGANVLTF.

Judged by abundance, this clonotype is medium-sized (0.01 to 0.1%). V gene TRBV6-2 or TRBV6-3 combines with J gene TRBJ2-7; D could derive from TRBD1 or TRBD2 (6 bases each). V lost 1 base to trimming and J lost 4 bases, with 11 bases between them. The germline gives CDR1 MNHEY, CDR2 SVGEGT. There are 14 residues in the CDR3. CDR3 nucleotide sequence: TGTGCCAGCAGTTACTGGGGGGCTGGGTACGAGCAGTACTTC. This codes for CASSYWGAGYEQYF.

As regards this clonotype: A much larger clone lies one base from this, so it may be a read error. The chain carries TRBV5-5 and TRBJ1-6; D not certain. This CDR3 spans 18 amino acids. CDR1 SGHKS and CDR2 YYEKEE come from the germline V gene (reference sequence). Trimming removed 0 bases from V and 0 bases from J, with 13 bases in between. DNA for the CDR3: TGTGCCAGCAGCTTGGCTGGCAGGCGCCGCTCCTATAATTCACCCCTCCACTTT. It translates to CASSLAGRRRSYNSPLHF.

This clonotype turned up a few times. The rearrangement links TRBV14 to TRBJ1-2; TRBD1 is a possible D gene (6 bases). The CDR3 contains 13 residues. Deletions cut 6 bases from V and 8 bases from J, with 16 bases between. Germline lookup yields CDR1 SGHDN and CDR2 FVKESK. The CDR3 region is CASSHDRLGGYTF. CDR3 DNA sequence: TGTGCCAGCAGTCACGACAGGTTGGGCGGCTACACCTTC.

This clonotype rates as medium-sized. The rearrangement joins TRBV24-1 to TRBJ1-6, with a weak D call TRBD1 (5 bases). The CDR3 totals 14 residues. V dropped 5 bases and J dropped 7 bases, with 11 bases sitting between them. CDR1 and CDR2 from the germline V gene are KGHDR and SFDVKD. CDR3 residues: CATSGPGRNSPLHF. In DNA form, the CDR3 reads TGTGCCACCAGTGGGCCAGGGCGGAATTCACCCCTCCACTTT.

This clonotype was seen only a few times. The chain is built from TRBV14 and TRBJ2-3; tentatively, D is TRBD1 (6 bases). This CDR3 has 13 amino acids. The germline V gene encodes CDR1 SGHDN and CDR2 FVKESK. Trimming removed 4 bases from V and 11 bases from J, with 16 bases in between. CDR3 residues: CASSPGGTPRQYF. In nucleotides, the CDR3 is TGTGCCAGCAGCCCTGGGGGCACGCCTAGGCAGTATTTT.

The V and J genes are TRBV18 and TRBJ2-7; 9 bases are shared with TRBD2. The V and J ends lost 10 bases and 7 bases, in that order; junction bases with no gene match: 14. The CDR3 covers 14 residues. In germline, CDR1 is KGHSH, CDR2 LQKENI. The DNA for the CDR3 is TGTGCCACCTCGCAGGGTAGCGGGAGTGGAGAGCAGTACTTC. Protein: CATSQGSGSGEQYF.